Listed below are T cell receptor beta chains from one sample, sequenced in a study of identical twins. TCRdb recomputed calls from the 5' RACE reads with MiXCR, one row per CDR3 protein. In the table there are around 280,000 distinct CDR3 sequences, about 8.9% of which are singletons. This same sample was also taken into another study, of yellow fever vaccine responses in identical twins.

Sample: memory (CD45RO+) T cells sorted from blood. The source of these receptors is a woman aged 18-30 years in good health. CDR3s include the opening cysteine and the closing phenylalanine or tryptophan. Each record gives: V gene, clone size, J gene, D gene, CDR3 protein, CDR3 DNA. The D gene is left open where the match is weak. A row's size may be missing; if present it is once, few, many or a size class.

TRBV5-1,many,TRBJ2-1,TRBD2,CASSPGTSGRAYNEQFF,TGCGCCAGCAGCCCCGGGACTAGCGGGAGGGCCTACAATGAGCAGTTCTTC
TRBV5-1,many,TRBJ2-7,TRBD2,CASSQGLADTYEQYF,TGCGCCAGCAGCCAGGGACTAGCGGATACCTACGAGCAGTACTTC
TRBV11-3,few,TRBJ1-1,-,CASSPKENTEAFF,TGTGCCAGCAGCCCCAAGGAGAACACTGAAGCTTTCTTT
TRBV20-1,many,TRBJ2-1,TRBD2,CSARVALAGGPRYNEQFF,TGCAGTGCTAGAGTGGCTCTAGCGGGAGGGCCCCGATACAATGAGCAGTTCTTC
TRBV15,many,TRBJ1-6,-,CATSRDRNSPLHF,TGTGCCACCAGCAGAGACAGGAATTCACCCCTCCACTTT
TRBV24-1,-,TRBJ2-2,-,CATSDRKGQNTGELFF,TGTGCCACCAGTGATCGGAAGGGACAGAACACCGGGGAGCTGTTTTTT
TRBV11-2,few,TRBJ2-6,TRBD1,CASSLGSGGGSGANVLTF,TGTGCCAGCAGCTTAGGATCAGGGGGCGGGTCTGGGGCCAACGTCCTGACTTTC
TRBV9,few,TRBJ2-1,TRBD2,CASSQPKRDHSYNEQFF,TGTGCCAGCAGCCAACCCAAGCGGGATCACTCCTACAATGAGCAGTTCTTC
TRBV5-1,many,TRBJ2-3,-,CASSFQGSTDTQYF,TGCGCCAGCAGCTTCCAGGGGAGCACAGATACGCAGTATTTT
TRBV2,many,TRBJ2-5,-,CASNHRTDETQYF,TGTGCCAGCAACCATCGGACAGACGAGACCCAGTACTTC
TRBV7-8,few,TRBJ2-1,TRBD1,CASSYLRDSNNEQFF,TGTGCCAGCAGCTACCTAAGGGACAGCAACAATGAGCAGTTCTTC
TRBV6-4,few,TRBJ1-1,-,CASKGRTENTEAFF,TGTGCCAGCAAAGGACGGACGGAGAACACTGAAGCTTTCTTT
TRBV20-1,many,TRBJ2-1,-,CSARAPLEGVDFF,TGCAGTGCTAGAGCCCCCTTGGAAGGAGTGGATTTCTTC
TRBV5-4,many,TRBJ2-3,-,CASSSSFGTDTQYF,TGTGCCAGCAGCTCTAGTTTCGGCACAGATACGCAGTATTTT
TRBV5-4,-,TRBJ1-2,-,CASSSDRREHF,TGTGCCAGCAGCTCGGATCGCCGGGAACATTTC
TRBV10-3,many,TRBJ2-2,-,CAISDALAGTGELFF,TGTGCCATCAGTGACGCGCTAGCAGGGACCGGGGAGCTGTTTTTT
TRBV15,many,TRBJ1-3,-,CATSRDGSLSGNTIYF,TGTGCCACCAGCAGAGATGGCTCCCTCTCTGGAAACACCATATATTTT
TRBV6-1,few,TRBJ2-2,TRBD1,CASRPGQDTGELFF,TGTGCCAGCAGACCCGGACAGGACACCGGGGAGCTGTTTTTT
TRBV27,-,TRBJ2-5,-,CASSPTGTHPWAQYF,TGTGCCAGCAGTCCGACCGGGACTCACCCTTGGGCCCAGTACTTC
TRBV28,once,TRBJ2-2,TRBD2,CASTRGGPGTGELFF,TGTGCCAGCACCCGGGGAGGGCCGGGGACCGGGGAGCTGTTTTTT
TRBV7-2,many,TRBJ1-2,-,CASSLGAGADYGYTF,TGTGCCAGCAGCTTAGGGGCGGGGGCGGACTATGGCTACACCTTC
TRBV5-1,-,TRBJ1-4,-,CASSRDGEKLFF,TGCGCCAGCAGCAGGGATGGTGAAAAACTGTTTTTT
TRBV25-1,-,TRBJ2-1,TRBD2,CASTPGLAGGGSYNEQFF,TGTGCCAGCACCCCGGGACTAGCGGGAGGAGGCTCCTACAATGAGCAGTTCTTC
TRBV10-2,many,TRBJ2-1,-,CASSEYAAGHEQFF,TGCGCCAGCAGTGAGTACGCGGCAGGCCATGAGCAGTTCTTC
TRBV10-3,few,TRBJ2-3,TRBD2,CAIAENRTSGRGFTDTQYF,TGTGCCATCGCCGAGAACAGGACTAGCGGGAGGGGATTCACAGATACGCAGTATTTT
TRBV29-1,many,TRBJ1-2,TRBD1,CSVDETGGNYGYTF,TGCAGCGTTGATGAGACAGGGGGGAACTATGGCTACACCTTC
TRBV11-2,many,TRBJ2-3,-,CASSLDGGTDTQYF,TGTGCCAGCAGCTTAGACGGCGGCACAGATACGCAGTATTTT
TRBV5-1,-,TRBJ2-2,TRBD1,CASSFGDRGTGELFF,TGCGCCAGCAGCTTCGGGGACAGGGGAACCGGGGAGCTGTTTTTT
TRBV27,-,TRBJ2-6,-,CASRRTASGANVLTF,TGTGCCAGCAGGAGGACAGCCTCTGGGGCCAACGTCCTGACTTTC
TRBV5-5,many,TRBJ2-3,TRBD2,CASSPPRSGNTDTQYF,TGTGCCAGCAGCCCACCCCGCAGCGGGAACACAGATACGCAGTATTTT
TRBV7-2,-,TRBJ2-3,-,CASSLGVAATQYF,TGTGCCAGCAGCTTAGGCGTCGCGGCTACGCAGTATTTT
TRBV29-1,many,TRBJ2-3,-,CSVLVGTDTQYF,TGCAGCGTCCTGGTGGGCACAGATACGCAGTATTTT
TRBV20-1,many,TRBJ2-1,TRBD2,CSARDRPGLATYNEQFF,TGCAGTGCTAGAGACCGGCCGGGACTAGCGACCTACAATGAGCAGTTCTTC
TRBV24-1,-,TRBJ2-6,-,CATSGTSGANVLTF,TGTGCCACCAGTGGGACCTCTGGGGCCAACGTCCTGACTTTC
TRBV4-1,-,TRBJ2-5,TRBD2,CASSTGTSAGGQETQYF,TGCGCCAGCAGCACGGGGACTTCGGCGGGGGGGCAAGAGACCCAGTACTTC
TRBV5-1,many,TRBJ2-5,-,CASSLPAGIQETQYF,TGCGCCAGCAGCTTGCCCGCAGGAATTCAAGAGACCCAGTACTTC
TRBV10-3,few,TRBJ2-5,TRBD1,CAISESGLAGGRETQYF,TGTGCCATCAGTGAGTCTGGTTTGGCAGGGGGCCGAGAGACCCAGTACTTC
TRBV5-8,-,TRBJ2-3,TRBD2,CAISPGASGGTDTQYF,TGTGCCATCAGCCCTGGGGCTAGCGGGGGCACAGATACGCAGTATTTT
TRBV14,-,TRBJ2-1,TRBD2,CASSPLVGGNEQFF,TGTGCCAGCAGCCCCCTGGTCGGGGGGAATGAGCAGTTCTTC
TRBV5-1,-,TRBJ1-1,TRBD1,CASGTGEDGAEAFF,TGCGCCAGCGGTACAGGGGAGGACGGGGCTGAAGCTTTCTTT
TRBV5-1,many,TRBJ1-2,TRBD1,CASSFGTGNYGYTF,TGCGCCAGCAGCTTTGGGACAGGGAACTATGGCTACACCTTC
TRBV12-3/TRBV12-4,many,TRBJ1-4,-,CASSLNPLLNEKLFF,TGTGCCAGCAGTTTAAATCCCCTCTTGAATGAAAAACTGTTTTTT